Below, 7 T cell receptor beta chains from the same sample are listed, as sequenced in a study of cytomegalovirus exposure and HLA in healthy donors. Assay used: immunoSEQ multiplex PCR; TCRdb lists only in-frame clones, some missing. The sample consists of 100,000 to 150,000 clones, around 85% of them appearing once. Sequencing used PBMCs. All receptors come from a woman younger than 45 in good health and CMV-seronegative.

This chain uses TRBV7-8 with TRBJ2-5; TRBD2 matches 8 bases. V lost 3 bases to trimming and J lost 5 bases; unmatched junction nucleotides: 8. CDR1 and CDR2 (germline): SGHVS, FQNEAQ. The CDR3 spans 15 residues. CDR3 DNA sequence: TGTGCCAGCAGCTTTCTTCCGGGGGGGACGGAGACCCAGTACTTC. Translated, it gives CASSFLPGGTETQYF. The whole variable domain, remainder taken from reference TRBV7-8 and TRBJ2-5, is GAGVSQSPRYKVAKRGQDVALRCDPISGHVSLFWYQQALGQGPEFLTYFQNEAQLDKSGLPSDRFFAERPEGSVSTLKIQRTQQEDSAVYLCASSFLPGGTETQYFGPGTRLLVL.

V usage is TRBV6-5 and J usage is TRBJ2-1; 9 bases agree with TRBD2. The germline gives CDR1 MNHEY, CDR2 SVGAGI. The ends lost 6 bases at V and 5 bases at J; junction bases unmatched: 8. This CDR3 has 15 residues. The DNA for the CDR3 is TGTGCCAGCAGGGACCTGCTAGCGGGACACAATGAGCAGTTCTTC. Its translation: CASRDLLAGHNEQFF.

The V and J genes are TRBV2 and TRBJ2-5; maybe TRBD1 (6 bases). Germline values: CDR1 SNHLY, CDR2 FYNNEI. Trimming shortened V by 6 bases and J by 0 bases, and 11 bases separated the two germline ends. This CDR3 comprises 14 residues. The CDR3 DNA follows: TGTGCCAGCAGCACCGGGACATACCAAGAGACCCAGTACTTC. Its translation is CASSTGTYQETQYF.

J is TRBJ2-7 and V is TRBV5-4; no definite D call. V was cut by 4 bases and J by 7 bases, with 15 bases left in between. The CDR3 consists of 13 residues. Germline lookup yields CDR1 SGHNT and CDR2 YYREEE (reference sequence). The CDR3 loop is CASSLDAILEQYF. In nucleotides, the CDR3 is TGTGCCAGCAGCCTTGATGCCATACTTGAGCAGTACTTC.

In the case of this clone: An end of the junction does not agree with germline; a read error may underlie this. The chain links TRBV5-1 to TRBJ2-3; TRBD2 matches 10 bases. This CDR3 has 16 amino acids. CDR1 SGHRS and CDR2 YFSETQ come from the germline V gene. The CDR3 region has the DNA TGCGCCAGCAGCTTGGATCCTAGCGGGGGCACGGATACGCAGTATTTT. Protein sequence: CASSLDPSGGTDTQYF.

This CDR3 reads CASSVEGQVYNEQFF. DNA of the CDR3: TGTGCCAGCAGCGTAGAGGGACAGGTCTACAATGAGCAGTTCTTC. The chain couples TRBV9 to TRBJ2-1, with 8 bases identical to TRBD1. Losses at the gene ends were 0 bases for V and 3 bases for J; bases not matched to a gene: 2. Germline V gene data show CDR1 as SGDLS and CDR2 as YYNGEE. The CDR3 sequence is 15 residues long.

The chain uses TRBV7-8 and TRBJ1-2; D ambiguous. CDR1 and CDR2 from the germline V gene are SGHVS and FQNEAQ. V lost 3 bases, J lost 4 bases, and 12 bases lay in between. The CDR3 runs 14 residues. Here the CDR3 reads CASSFARGLYGYTF. The CDR3 coding sequence is TGTGCCAGCAGCTTTGCACGCGGACTCTATGGCTACACCTTC. The whole variable domain, remainder taken from reference TRBV7-8 and TRBJ1-2, is GAGVSQSPRYKVAKRGQDVALRCDPISGHVSLFWYQQALGQGPEFLTYFQNEAQLDKSGLPSDRFFAERPEGSVSTLKIQRTQQEDSAVYLCASSFARGLYGYTFGSGTRLTVV.